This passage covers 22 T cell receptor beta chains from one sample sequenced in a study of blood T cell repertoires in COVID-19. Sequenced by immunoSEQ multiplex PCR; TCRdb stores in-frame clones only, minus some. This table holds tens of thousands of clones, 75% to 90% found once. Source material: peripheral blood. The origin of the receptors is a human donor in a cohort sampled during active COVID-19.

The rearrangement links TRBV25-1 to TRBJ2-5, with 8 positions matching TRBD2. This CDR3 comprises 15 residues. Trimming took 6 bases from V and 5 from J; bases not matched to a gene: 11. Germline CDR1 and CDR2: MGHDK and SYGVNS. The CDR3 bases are TGTGCCAGCAGAAGAGCCGGGACTAGTGGGGAGACCCAGTACTTC. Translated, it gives CASRRAGTSGETQYF. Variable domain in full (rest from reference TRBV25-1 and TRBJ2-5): EADIYQTPRYLVIGTGKKITLECSQTMGHDKMYWYQQDPGMELHLIHYSYGVNSTEKGDLSSESTVSRIRTEHFPLTLESARPSHTSQYLCASRRAGTSGETQYFGPGTRLLVL.

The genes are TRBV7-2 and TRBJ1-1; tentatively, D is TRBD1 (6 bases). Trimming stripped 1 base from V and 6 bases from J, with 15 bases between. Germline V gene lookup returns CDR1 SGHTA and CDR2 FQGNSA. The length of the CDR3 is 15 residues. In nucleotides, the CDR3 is TGTGCCAGCAGCTTAGGGAGTACAGGGATGGCTGAAGCTTTCTTT. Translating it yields CASSLGSTGMAEAFF.

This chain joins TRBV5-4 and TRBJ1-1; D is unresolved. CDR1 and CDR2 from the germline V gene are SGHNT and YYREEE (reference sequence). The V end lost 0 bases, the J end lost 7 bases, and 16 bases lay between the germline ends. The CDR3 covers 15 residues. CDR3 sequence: CASSLGGPLNVEAFF. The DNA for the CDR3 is TGTGCCAGCAGCTTGGGAGGCCCGTTGAATGTTGAAGCTTTCTTT.

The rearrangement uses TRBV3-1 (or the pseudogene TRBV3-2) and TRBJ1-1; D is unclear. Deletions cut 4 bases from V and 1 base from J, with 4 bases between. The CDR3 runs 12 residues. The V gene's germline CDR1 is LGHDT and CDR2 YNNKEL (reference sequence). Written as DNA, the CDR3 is TGTGCCAGCAGCCGCGCGAACACTGAAGCTTTCTTT. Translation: CASSRANTEAFF.

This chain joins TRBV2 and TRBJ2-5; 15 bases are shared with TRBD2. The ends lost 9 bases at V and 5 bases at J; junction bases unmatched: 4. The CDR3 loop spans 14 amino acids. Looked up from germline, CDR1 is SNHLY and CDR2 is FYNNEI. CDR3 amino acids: CARGGTSGGETQYF. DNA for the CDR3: TGTGCCAGAGGCGGGACTAGCGGGGGGGAGACCCAGTACTTC.

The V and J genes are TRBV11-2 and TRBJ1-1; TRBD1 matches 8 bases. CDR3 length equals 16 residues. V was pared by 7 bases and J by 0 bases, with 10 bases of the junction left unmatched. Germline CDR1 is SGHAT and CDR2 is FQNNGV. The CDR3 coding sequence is TGTGCCAGCACCCTCAGGGGGCAGGTGATGAACACTGAAGCTTTCTTT. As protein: CASTLRGQVMNTEAFF.

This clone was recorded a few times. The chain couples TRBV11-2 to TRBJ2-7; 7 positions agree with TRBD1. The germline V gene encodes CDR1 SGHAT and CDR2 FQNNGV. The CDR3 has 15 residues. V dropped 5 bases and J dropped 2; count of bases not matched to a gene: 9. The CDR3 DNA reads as TGTGCCAGCAGCCCAGGGACAGTAATGCCCTACGAGCAGTACTTC. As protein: CASSPGTVMPYEQYF.

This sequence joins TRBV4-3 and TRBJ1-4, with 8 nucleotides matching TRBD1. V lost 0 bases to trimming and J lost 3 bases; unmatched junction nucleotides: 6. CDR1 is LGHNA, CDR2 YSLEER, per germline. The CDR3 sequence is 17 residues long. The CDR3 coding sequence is TGCGCCAGCAGCCAAGAAGGGGCAGGGGGCCCTAATGAAAAACTGTTTTTT. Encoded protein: CASSQEGAGGPNEKLFF.

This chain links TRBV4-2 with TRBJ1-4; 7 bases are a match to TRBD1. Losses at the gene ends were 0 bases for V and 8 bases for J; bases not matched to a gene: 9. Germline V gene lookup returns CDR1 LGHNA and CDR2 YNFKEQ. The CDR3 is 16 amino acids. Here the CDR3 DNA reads TGTGCCAGCAGCCAAGAAGTCGCACAGGGGCGAGAAAAACTGTTTTTT. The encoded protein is CASSQEVAQGREKLFF.

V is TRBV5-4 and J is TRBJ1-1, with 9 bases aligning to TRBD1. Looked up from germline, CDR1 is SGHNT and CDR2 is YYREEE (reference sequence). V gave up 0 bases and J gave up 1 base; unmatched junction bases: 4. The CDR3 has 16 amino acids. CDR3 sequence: CASSLEGTGTNTEAFF. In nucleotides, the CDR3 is TGTGCCAGCAGCTTGGAGGGGACAGGGACGAACACTGAAGCTTTCTTT.

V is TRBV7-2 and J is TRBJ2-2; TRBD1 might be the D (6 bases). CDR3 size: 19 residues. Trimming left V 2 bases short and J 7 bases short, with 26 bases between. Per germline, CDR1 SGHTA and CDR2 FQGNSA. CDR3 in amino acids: CASSLSFGIFGTRDGELFF. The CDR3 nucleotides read TGTGCCAGCAGCTTATCTTTTGGTATATTTGGGACAAGAGACGGGGAGCTGTTTTTT.

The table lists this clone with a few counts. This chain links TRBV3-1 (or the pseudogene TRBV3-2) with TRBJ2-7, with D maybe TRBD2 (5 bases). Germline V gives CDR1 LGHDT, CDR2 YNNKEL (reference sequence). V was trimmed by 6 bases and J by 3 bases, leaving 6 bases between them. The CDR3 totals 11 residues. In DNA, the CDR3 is TGTGCCAGCAGAAGCGGCTACGAGCAGTACTTC. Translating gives CASRSGYEQYF.

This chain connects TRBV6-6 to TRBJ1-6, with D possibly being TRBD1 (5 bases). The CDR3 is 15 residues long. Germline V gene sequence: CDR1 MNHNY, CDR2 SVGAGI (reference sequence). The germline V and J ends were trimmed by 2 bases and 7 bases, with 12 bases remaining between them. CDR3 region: CASSYLEQGNSPLHF. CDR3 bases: TGTGCCAGCAGTTACCTAGAGCAGGGCAATTCACCCCTCCACTTT.

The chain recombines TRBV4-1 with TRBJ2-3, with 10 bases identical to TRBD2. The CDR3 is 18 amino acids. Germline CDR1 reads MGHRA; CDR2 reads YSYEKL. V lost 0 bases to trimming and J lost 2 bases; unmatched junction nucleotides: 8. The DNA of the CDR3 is TGCGCCAGCAGCCAAGAGTCGAGTAGCGGGGGGAACACAGATACGCAGTATTTT. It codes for CASSQESSSGGNTDTQYF.

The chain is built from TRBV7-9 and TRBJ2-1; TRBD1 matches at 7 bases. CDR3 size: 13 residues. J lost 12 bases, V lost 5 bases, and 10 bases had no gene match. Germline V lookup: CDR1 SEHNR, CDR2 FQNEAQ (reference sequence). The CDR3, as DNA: TGTGCCAGCAGCGCCGAGACAGGGTTGGCGCAGTTCTTC. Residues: CASSAETGLAQFF. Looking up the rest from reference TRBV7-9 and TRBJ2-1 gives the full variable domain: DTGVSQNPRHKITKRGQNVTFRCDPISEHNRLYWYRQTLGQGPEFLTYFQNEAQLEKSRLLSDRFSAERPKGSFSTLEIQRTEQGDSAMYLCASSAETGLAQFFGPGTRLTVL.

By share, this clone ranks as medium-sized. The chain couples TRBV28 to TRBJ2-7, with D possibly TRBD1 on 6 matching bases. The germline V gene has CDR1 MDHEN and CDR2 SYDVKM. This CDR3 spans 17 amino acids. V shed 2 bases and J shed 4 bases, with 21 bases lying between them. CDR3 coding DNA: TGTGCCAGCAGTTTAGATGAGGACAGCTTGCCACCTTACGAGCAGTACTTC. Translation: CASSLDEDSLPPYEQYF.

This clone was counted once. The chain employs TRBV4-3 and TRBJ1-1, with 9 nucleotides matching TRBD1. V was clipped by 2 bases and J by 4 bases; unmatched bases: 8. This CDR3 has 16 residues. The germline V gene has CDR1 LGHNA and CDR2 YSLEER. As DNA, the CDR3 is TGCGCCAGCAGCCAAACCGGGACAGGGCCCAGCACTGAAGCTTTCTTT. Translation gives CASSQTGTGPSTEAFF.

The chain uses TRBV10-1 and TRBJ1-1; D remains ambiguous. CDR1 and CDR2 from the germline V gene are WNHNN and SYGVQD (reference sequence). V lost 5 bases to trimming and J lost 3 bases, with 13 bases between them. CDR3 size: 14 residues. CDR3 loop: CASSHTARDTEAFF. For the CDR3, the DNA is TGCGCCAGCAGTCACACCGCGAGGGACACTGAAGCTTTCTTT.

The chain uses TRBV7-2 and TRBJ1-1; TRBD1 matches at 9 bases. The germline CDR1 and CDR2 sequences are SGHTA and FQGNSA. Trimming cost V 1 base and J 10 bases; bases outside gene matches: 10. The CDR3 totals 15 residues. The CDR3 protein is CASSLVAGQGLRAFF. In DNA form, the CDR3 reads TGTGCCAGCAGCTTAGTTGCGGGACAGGGTCTACGAGCTTTCTTT.

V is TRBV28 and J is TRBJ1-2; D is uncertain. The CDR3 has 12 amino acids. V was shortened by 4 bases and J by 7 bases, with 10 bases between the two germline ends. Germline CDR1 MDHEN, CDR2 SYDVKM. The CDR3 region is CASSWSGSGYTF. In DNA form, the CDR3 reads TGTGCCAGCAGTTGGTCTGGGAGTGGCTACACCTTC.

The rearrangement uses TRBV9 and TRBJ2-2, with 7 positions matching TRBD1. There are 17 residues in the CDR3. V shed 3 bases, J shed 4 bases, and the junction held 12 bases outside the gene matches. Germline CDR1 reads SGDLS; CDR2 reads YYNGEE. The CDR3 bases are TGTGCCAGCAGCGGGACACAGGGGAAAGTTTCCACCGGGGAGCTGTTTTTT. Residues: CASSGTQGKVSTGELFF.

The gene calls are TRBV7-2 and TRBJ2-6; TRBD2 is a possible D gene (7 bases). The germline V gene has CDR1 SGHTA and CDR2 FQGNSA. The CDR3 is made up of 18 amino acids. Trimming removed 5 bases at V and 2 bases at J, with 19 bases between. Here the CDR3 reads CASSPERGGAAGANVLTF. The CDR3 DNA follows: TGTGCCAGCAGCCCAGAGAGGGGGGGCGCAGCTGGGGCCAACGTCCTGACTTTC.